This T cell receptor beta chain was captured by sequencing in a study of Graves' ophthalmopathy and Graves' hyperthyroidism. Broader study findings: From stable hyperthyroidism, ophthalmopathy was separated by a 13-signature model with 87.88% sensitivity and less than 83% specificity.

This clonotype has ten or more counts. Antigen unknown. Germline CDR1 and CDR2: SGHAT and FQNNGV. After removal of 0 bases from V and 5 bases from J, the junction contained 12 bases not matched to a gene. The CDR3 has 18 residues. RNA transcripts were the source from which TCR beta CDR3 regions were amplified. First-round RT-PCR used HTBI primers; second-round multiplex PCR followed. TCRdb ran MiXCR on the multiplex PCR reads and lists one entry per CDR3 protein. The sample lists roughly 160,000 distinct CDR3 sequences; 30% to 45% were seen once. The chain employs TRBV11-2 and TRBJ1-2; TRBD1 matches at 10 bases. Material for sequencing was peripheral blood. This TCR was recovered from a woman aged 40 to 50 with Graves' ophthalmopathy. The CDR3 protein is CASSLDYGQGGVRYGYTF. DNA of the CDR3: TGTGCCAGCAGCTTAGATTACGGACAGGGGGGGGTTCGGTATGGCTACACCTTC.